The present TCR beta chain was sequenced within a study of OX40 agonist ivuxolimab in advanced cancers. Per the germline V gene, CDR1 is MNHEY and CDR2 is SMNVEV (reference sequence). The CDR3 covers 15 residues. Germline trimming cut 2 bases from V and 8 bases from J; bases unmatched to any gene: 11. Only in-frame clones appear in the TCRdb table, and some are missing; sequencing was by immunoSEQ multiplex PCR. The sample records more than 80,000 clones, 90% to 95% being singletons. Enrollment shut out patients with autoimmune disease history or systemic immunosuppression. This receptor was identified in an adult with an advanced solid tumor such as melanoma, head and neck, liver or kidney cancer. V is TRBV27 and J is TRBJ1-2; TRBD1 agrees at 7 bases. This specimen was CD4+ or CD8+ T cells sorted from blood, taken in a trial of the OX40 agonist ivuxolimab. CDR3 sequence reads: CASSLNRGGASGYTF. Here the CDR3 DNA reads TGTGCCAGCAGTTTAAACAGGGGCGGAGCTTCGGGCTACACCTTC.